The sequence of this T cell receptor beta chain was determined in a study of cytomegalovirus exposure and HLA in healthy donors. As for the study in general: Earlier results showed 117 million unique TCR beta sequences derived from about 179 million T cells. Findings of the study overall: Researchers counted roughly 150 TCR beta chains as cytomegalovirus-associated.

V was pared by 2 bases and J by 5 bases, with 2 bases of the junction left unmatched. CDR1 and CDR2 (germline): SGHDT, YYEEEE. The CDR3 has 14 amino acids. Points on this clone: Its specificity is unknown.

Donors showed nominal health when sampled, although they likely had unrecorded immune exposures. The PCR ran on 60 Vbeta and 13 Jbeta primers. Some clones are missing from TCRdb's copy, which holds only in-frame ones; the method was immunoSEQ multiplex PCR. Of approximately 160,000 clones listed, around 82% are singletons. The sample comprised PBMCs. The chain links TRBV5-6 to TRBJ1-2; 11 nucleotides agree with TRBD1. The clonotype was recovered from a boy younger than 10 in good health and CMV-seronegative. Written as DNA, the CDR3 is TGTGCCAGCAGCTTTGGGACAGGGGGATATGGCTACACCTTC. Translated, it gives CASSFGTGGYGYTF.